A single sample is the source of the 24 T cell receptor beta chains below, sequenced in a study of cytomegalovirus exposure and HLA in healthy donors. The PCR was carried out with 60 Vbeta primers and 13 Jbeta primers. Profiling relied on immunoSEQ multiplex PCR, and the TCRdb table lists in-frame clones only, not all of them. Counted here are 130,000 to 150,000 clones, around two thirds occurring once; the ten biggest clones make up roughly 4.5%. What was sequenced was PBMCs. The receptors here all came from a young man in good health and CMV-seropositive.

The chain couples TRBV6-6 to TRBJ1-1; no definite D call. V was clipped by 2 bases and J by 0 bases, with 4 bases between them. The CDR3 consists of 13 residues. Germline values: CDR1 MNHNY, CDR2 SVGAGI (reference sequence). CDR3: CASSYAVNTEAFF. The CDR3 DNA reads as TGTGCCAGCAGTTACGCAGTGAACACTGAAGCTTTCTTT.

This sequence joins TRBV28 and TRBJ2-2, with 8 positions matching TRBD1. Germline V CDR1 and CDR2: MDHEN, SYDVKM. The CDR3 sequence is 14 residues long. Trimming took 5 bases from V and 8 from J; bases not matched to a gene: 7. CDR3 nucleotides: TGTGCCAGCAGTGTATACAGGGGGATGGGGGAGCTGTTTTTT. Its translation is CASSVYRGMGELFF.

The chain links TRBV6-5 to TRBJ1-1; weak D call: TRBD1 (5 bases). Germline V CDR1 and CDR2: MNHEY, SVGAGI. This CDR3 spans 14 amino acids. V was cut by 2 bases and J by 6 bases, with 13 bases left in between. CDR3 DNA sequence: TGTGCCAGCAGTTACCGGACAAGGTCGGCTGAAGCTTTCTTT. It yields the protein CASSYRTRSAEAFF.

This clone has just a few counts. The rearrangement uses TRBV5-1 and TRBJ1-6, with D tentatively TRBD1 (5 bases). Deletions cut 2 bases from V and 7 bases from J, with 19 bases between. Germline V gives CDR1 SGHRS, CDR2 YFSETQ. The CDR3 is 17 residues long. For the CDR3, the DNA is TGCGCCAGCAGCTTTCGGCAGGGCAAGTCCCCAAATTCACCCCTCCACTTT. Translating it yields CASSFRQGKSPNSPLHF.

The chain joins TRBV5-5 to TRBJ1-6; tentatively, D is TRBD1 (5 bases). V lost 0 bases and J lost 7, with 11 bases in between. The length of the CDR3 is 15 residues. Looked up from germline, CDR1 is SGHKS and CDR2 is YYEKEE (reference sequence). The CDR3 DNA is TGTGCCAGCAGCTTGGCAGGACAAAGAAATTCACCCCTCCACTTT. Translation gives CASSLAGQRNSPLHF.

This clone has more than one count but fewer than ten. V and J are TRBV4-2 and TRBJ1-5; D call uncertain. The ends were cut back, 1 base at V and 0 bases at J, with 16 bases in the middle. Germline V gives CDR1 LGHNA, CDR2 YNFKEQ. The CDR3 is made up of 18 amino acids. The CDR3, as DNA: TGTGCCAGCAGCCAAGTACGGGTTGGGAGGAATAGCAATCAGCCCCAGCATTTT. Translating it yields CASSQVRVGRNSNQPQHF.

The chain joins TRBV5-4 to TRBJ1-1; D possibly corresponds to TRBD1 (6 bases). Per the germline V gene, CDR1 is SGHNT and CDR2 is YYREEE (reference sequence). The CDR3 is 14 residues long. The V end lost 0 bases, the J end lost 4 bases, and 10 bases lay between the germline ends. The CDR3 DNA reads as TGTGCCAGCAGCTTGGCGGCAGGGGTCACTGAAGCTTTCTTT. As protein: CASSLAAGVTEAFF.

This rearrangement joins TRBV27 to TRBJ2-7; 11 bases match TRBD2. Germline values: CDR1 MNHEY, CDR2 SMNVEV (reference sequence). The CDR3 sequence is 16 residues long. V dropped 8 bases and J dropped 4; count of bases not matched to a gene: 13. This CDR3 reads CASRGVAGGPRYEQYF. CDR3 bases: TGTGCCAGCCGCGGGGTAGCGGGAGGGCCTAGGTACGAGCAGTACTTC.

J is TRBJ1-1 and V is TRBV19, with TRBD1 as a possible D gene (5 bases). Trimming shortened V by 3 bases and J by 4 bases, and 12 bases separated the two germline ends. The CDR3 loop spans 14 amino acids. Germline V gene sequence: CDR1 LNHDA, CDR2 SQIVND (reference sequence). The CDR3 region is CASSIWGSGTEAFF. The DNA for the CDR3 is TGTGCCAGTAGTATCTGGGGCTCGGGCACTGAAGCTTTCTTT. Filled out from reference TRBV19 and TRBJ1-1, the complete variable domain reads DGGITQSPKYLFRKEGQNVTLSCEQNLNHDAMYWYRQDPGQGLRLIYYSQIVNDFQKGDIAEGYSVSREKKESFPLTVTSAQKNPTAFYLCASSIWGSGTEAFFGQGTRLTVV.

The chain links TRBV9 to TRBJ2-7; 10 nucleotides agree with TRBD1. The V gene end was trimmed by 0 bases and the J gene end by 6 bases; junction bases not matched to a gene: 6. The CDR3 is 15 amino acids. Germline loops: CDR1 SGDLS, CDR2 YYNGEE. The CDR3 loop is CASSVVVGTGAEQYF. The CDR3 coding sequence is TGTGCCAGCAGCGTAGTTGTCGGGACAGGGGCCGAGCAGTACTTC.

This sequence joins TRBV19 and TRBJ1-2; no clear D. V lost 10 bases to trimming and J lost 0 bases, with 12 bases between them. The CDR3 contains 13 residues. Germline V lookup: CDR1 LNHDA, CDR2 SQIVND (reference sequence). The CDR3 region is CATQKDTNYGYTF. The CDR3 bases are TGTGCCACCCAGAAAGATACTAACTATGGCTACACCTTC.

This rearrangement joins TRBV9 to TRBJ1-3; no definite D call. V was cut by 4 bases and J by 3 bases, with 5 bases left in between. Looked up from germline, CDR1 is SGDLS and CDR2 is YYNGEE. This CDR3 comprises 12 residues. The CDR3 reads CASSFGGNTIYF. The DNA of the CDR3 is TGTGCCAGCAGCTTCGGTGGAAACACCATATATTTT.

The chain recombines TRBV5-1 with TRBJ2-7; TRBD1 matches 9 bases. The V gene end was trimmed by 4 bases and the J gene end by 5 bases; junction bases not matched to a gene: 4. From germline, CDR1 is SGHRS and CDR2 YFSETQ. This CDR3 spans 13 amino acids. CDR3 coding DNA: TGCGCCAGCAGCAAACAGGGGGCCGACGAGCAGTACTTC. Translation gives CASSKQGADEQYF.

This chain uses TRBV28 with TRBJ1-5; D remains unclear. V lost 7 bases and J lost 4, with 11 bases in between. This CDR3 has 13 amino acids. Germline assignment: CDR1 MDHEN and CDR2 SYDVKM. This CDR3 reads CASNTNLNQPQHF. DNA of the CDR3: TGTGCCAGCAATACTAACCTGAATCAGCCCCAGCATTTT. The full variable domain, its missing parts supplied by reference TRBV28 and TRBJ1-5, is DVKVTQSSRYLVKRTGEKVFLECVQDMDHENMFWYRQDPGLGLRLIYFSYDVKMKEKGDIPEGYSVSREKKERFSLILESASTNQTSMYLCASNTNLNQPQHFGDGTRLSIL.

V gene TRBV27 combines with J gene TRBJ2-7, with TRBD1 identical over 7 bases. The CDR3 loop spans 14 amino acids. The trim removed 4 bases at V and 4 bases at J, leaving 7 bases unmatched. Germline V gene data show CDR1 as MNHEY and CDR2 as SMNVEV (reference sequence). CDR3 coding DNA: TGTGCCAGCAGTTCGGGACAGTTTGGGTACGAGCAGTACTTC. It codes for CASSSGQFGYEQYF.

The genes are TRBV5-4 and TRBJ2-7, with 8 bases aligning to TRBD1. The CDR3 consists of 14 residues. CDR1 is SGHNT and CDR2 is YYREEE in the germline V gene (reference sequence). With V trimmed by 4 bases and J by 2 bases, 5 bases remained unmatched. CDR3 in amino acids: CASSPRTGPYEQYF. CDR3 nucleotides: TGTGCCAGCAGCCCTAGGACAGGGCCCTACGAGCAGTACTTC.

In DNA, the CDR3 is TGTGCCAGCAGCCATAGCGGGGAGCAGTTCTTC. This gives the protein CASSHSGEQFF. This sequence joins TRBV27 and TRBJ2-1; 7 bases map to TRBD2. V lost 6 bases to trimming and J lost 10 bases; unmatched junction nucleotides: 3. The CDR3 runs 11 residues. CDR1 and CDR2 (germline): MNHEY, SMNVEV (reference sequence).

The V call is TRBV5-4, the J call TRBJ2-5; a possible D gene is TRBD2 (5 bases). V dropped 1 base and J dropped 0 bases, with 10 bases sitting between them. Germline CDR1 reads SGHNT; CDR2 reads YYREEE (reference sequence). The CDR3 sequence is 15 residues long. DNA of the CDR3: TGTGCCAGCAGCTTGCGCGGGCGGAACCAAGAGACCCAGTACTTC. Translation: CASSLRGRNQETQYF.

The chain carries TRBV30 and TRBJ2-5; 9 nucleotides agree with TRBD1. Germline CDR1 and CDR2: GTSNPN and SVGIG (reference sequence). With V trimmed by 2 bases and J by 5 bases, 6 bases remained unmatched. The CDR3 has 14 amino acids. The CDR3 here is CAWSLGQGLETQYF. In DNA form, the CDR3 reads TGTGCCTGGAGTCTAGGACAGGGGTTGGAGACCCAGTACTTC.

The chain links TRBV13 to TRBJ1-3, with D maybe TRBD1 (6 bases). V was cut by 5 bases and J by 4 bases, with 12 bases left in between. This CDR3 comprises 14 residues. The germline gives CDR1 PRHDT, CDR2 FYEKMQ (reference sequence). The CDR3 loop is CASSLGTPGNTIYF. The CDR3 DNA sequence: TGTGCCAGCAGCCTCGGGACACCCGGAAACACCATATATTTT. Based on the CDR3 plus reference TRBV13 and TRBJ1-3, the full variable domain is AAGVIQSPRHLIKEKRETATLKCYPIPRHDTVYWYQQGPGQDPQFLISFYEKMQSDKGSIPDRFSAQQFSDYHSELNMSSLELGDSALYFCASSLGTPGNTIYFGEGSWLTVV.

The chain links TRBV9 to TRBJ2-2, with TRBD2 matching 11 bases. The CDR3 has 17 residues. Unmatched junction bases numbered 8, after V lost 1 base and J lost 6 bases. CDR1 is SGDLS, CDR2 YYNGEE, per germline. The CDR3, as DNA: TGTGCCAGCAGCGTAAGAGGTAGCGGGGGGGCCCCCGGGGAGCTGTTTTTT. This codes for CASSVRGSGGAPGELFF. The full variable domain, rest sourced from reference TRBV9 and TRBJ2-2, is DSGVTQTPKHLITATGQRVTLRCSPRSGDLSVYWYQQSLDQGLQFLIQYYNGEERAKGNILERFSAQQFPDLHSELNLSSLELGDSALYFCASSVRGSGGAPGELFFGEGSRLTVL.

The V call is TRBV9, the J call TRBJ2-2; a possible D gene is TRBD2 (6 bases). This CDR3 region has 17 residues. Trimming removed 6 bases at V and 0 bases at J, with 18 bases between. Looked up from germline, CDR1 is SGDLS and CDR2 is YYNGEE. The CDR3 nucleotides are TGTGCCAGCAACCTCCCAGCGGGCGGTTCGAACACCGGGGAGCTGTTTTTT. Translation gives CASNLPAGGSNTGELFF.

The table lists this clone with a count of one. V and J are TRBV28 and TRBJ1-1; no reliable D call. There are 13 residues in the CDR3. The V gene's germline CDR1 is MDHEN and CDR2 SYDVKM. V was pared by 6 bases and J by 1 base, with 9 bases between. The CDR3 DNA is TGTGCCAGCAGCCCCCGGAGGAACACTGAAGCTTTCTTT. Translation gives CASSPRRNTEAFF.

This rearrangement joins TRBV19 to TRBJ1-4; weak D call: TRBD1 (5 bases). V was shortened by 10 bases and J by 3 bases, with 15 bases between the two germline ends. CDR3 length: 14 amino acids. Germline V gene sequence: CDR1 LNHDA, CDR2 SQIVND (reference sequence). The CDR3 DNA reads TGTGCCACTAGAGACGGGGGGGCTAATGAAAAACTGTTTTTT. This translates into CATRDGGANEKLFF.